The 17 T cell receptor beta chains presented below share a single source sample, sequenced in a study of cytomegalovirus exposure and HLA in healthy donors. Use of 60 Vbeta and 13 Jbeta primers characterized the PCR. Assay: immunoSEQ multiplex PCR; the TCRdb copy retains only in-frame clones and omits some. Of about 160,000 clones listed, around four fifths are singletons. Material: PBMCs. Every receptor here comes from a boy aged 2 to 10 in good health and CMV-seronegative.

The V gene is TRBV13, the J gene TRBJ2-1; D unresolved. The V gene lost 5 bases and the J gene lost 4 bases, with 6 bases spanning the gap. The CDR3 length is 12 residues. CDR1 and CDR2 (germline): PRHDT, FYEKMQ (reference sequence). The DNA for the CDR3 is TGTGCCAGCAGCGAGGTATACAATGAGCAGTTCTTC. Translating it yields CASSEVYNEQFF.

The chain links TRBV5-1 to TRBJ1-2; D gene ambiguous. The CDR3 sequence is 16 residues long. Between the trimmed V and J ends, which lost 0 bases and 6 bases, there was a span of 18 bases. Germline lookup yields CDR1 SGHRS and CDR2 YFSETQ. This chain's CDR3 is CASSLGDISRGNGYTF. CDR3 coding DNA: TGCGCCAGCAGCTTGGGGGATATCTCTAGAGGGAATGGCTACACCTTC.

V and J are TRBV7-9 and TRBJ2-1, with a weak D call TRBD2 (6 bases). Germline V gene sequence: CDR1 SEHNR, CDR2 FQNEAQ (reference sequence). The CDR3 totals 13 residues. The V gene lost 1 base and the J gene lost 11 bases, with 12 bases spanning the gap. The CDR3 here is CASSLGWGEKQFF. Here the CDR3 DNA reads TGTGCCAGCAGCTTAGGGTGGGGGGAGAAGCAGTTCTTC.

This chain joins TRBV2 and TRBJ2-5; 7 positions match TRBD2. The DNA end favors TRBJ2-7, so the J call may be wrong. The CDR3 runs to 15 residues. CDR1 is SNHLY and CDR2 is FYNNEI in the germline V gene. The CDR3 DNA reads as TGTGCCAGCAGTCAAAGCGGGATAAGCTCCTACGAGCAGTACTTC. It encodes CASSQSGISSYEQYF.

This clone was counted once. The chain carries TRBV7-9 and TRBJ2-1; D is undetermined. The CDR3 runs 17 residues. The V end lost 2 bases, the J end lost 5 bases, and 19 bases lay between the germline ends. Germline CDR1 reads SEHNR; CDR2 reads FQNEAQ (reference sequence). CDR3 protein: CASSLISFRAPHNEQFF. CDR3 in DNA: TGTGCCAGCAGCTTAATATCGTTTAGAGCCCCACACAATGAGCAGTTCTTC.

The chain joins TRBV5-6 to TRBJ1-6, with 8 bases that match TRBD1. CDR1 and CDR2 from the germline V gene are SGHDT and YYEEEE. Trimming removed 2 bases from V and 9 bases from J; junction bases left unmatched: 10. The CDR3 runs 16 residues. In DNA form, the CDR3 reads TGTGCCAGCAGCTTTCGGACAGGGCTTGATGGTTCACCCCTCCACTTT. Protein: CASSFRTGLDGSPLHF. The full variable domain, completed using reference TRBV5-6 and TRBJ1-6, is DAGVTQSPTHLIKTRGQQVTLRCSPKSGHDTVSWYQQALGQGPQFIFQYYEEEERQRGNFPDRFSGHQFPNYSSELNVNALLLGDSALYLCASSFRTGLDGSPLHFGNGTRLTVT.

The chain combines TRBV6-1 with TRBJ2-3; possibly TRBD1 for D (6 bases). The V and J ends lost 6 bases and 4 bases respectively, with 14 bases between them. Germline V gene sequence: CDR1 MNHNS, CDR2 SASEGT. CDR3 length equals 14 residues. The CDR3 nucleotides read TGTGCCAGCAGGTACAGGGTTGAAGCAGATACGCAGTATTTT. The encoded protein is CASRYRVEADTQYF.

J is TRBJ2-7 and V is TRBV14; TRBD1 aligns across 7 bases. V shed 4 bases and J 6 bases; nucleotides not matched to a gene: 6. CDR3 length: 13 residues. Germline V gene data show CDR1 as SGHDN and CDR2 as FVKESK. DNA of the CDR3: TGTGCCAGCAGCCGAGATTACAGGGGCGAGCAGTACTTC. This gives the protein CASSRDYRGEQYF.

V gene TRBV28 combines with J gene TRBJ1-2, with D possibly being TRBD1 (6 bases). Trimming cost V 1 base and J 3 bases, with 12 bases left between them. CDR3 length equals 15 residues. The germline V gene encodes CDR1 MDHEN and CDR2 SYDVKM. CDR3: CASSLSRAGDYGYTF. CDR3 bases: TGTGCCAGCAGTTTATCCAGGGCAGGGGACTATGGCTACACCTTC.

The chain combines TRBV9 with TRBJ2-1, with D hard to call. V was clipped by 0 bases and J by 6 bases, with 10 bases between them. This CDR3 has 14 residues. Germline assignment: CDR1 SGDLS and CDR2 YYNGEE. The CDR3 loop reads CASSVGSSINEQFF. The CDR3 DNA follows: TGTGCCAGCAGCGTAGGGTCGAGCATCAATGAGCAGTTCTTC.

The rearrangement links TRBV2 to TRBJ1-5; 8 bases are a match to TRBD1. CDR3 size: 14 residues. The germline gives CDR1 SNHLY, CDR2 FYNNEI. Trimming took 6 bases from V and 5 from J; bases not matched to a gene: 6. CDR3 bases: TGTGCCAGCAGCGCGGGACAGGACGATCAGCCCCAGCATTTT. It yields the protein CASSAGQDDQPQHF.

This clone has just one count. The chain is built from TRBV6-1 and TRBJ1-2, with D perhaps matching TRBD1 (6 bases). The CDR3 contains 15 residues. CDR1 is MNHNS and CDR2 is SASEGT in the germline V gene. Deletions cut 4 bases from V and 4 bases from J, with 16 bases between. CDR3: CASSVTGRGGYGYTF. CDR3 nucleotides: TGTGCCAGCAGTGTAACAGGGCGAGGGGGCTATGGCTACACCTTC.

The chain couples TRBV27 to TRBJ1-1; 8 bases are a match to TRBD1. Germline CDR1 and CDR2: MNHEY and SMNVEV (reference sequence). The CDR3 sequence is 16 residues long. Unmatched junction bases numbered 10, after V lost 6 bases and J lost 1 base. The CDR3 DNA follows: TGTGCCAGCAGGCTGGGGGCCGGGACAGGGAACACTGAAGCTTTCTTT. The encoded protein is CASRLGAGTGNTEAFF.

This chain joins TRBV5-1 and TRBJ1-2; no firm D call. Germline V lookup: CDR1 SGHRS, CDR2 YFSETQ. The CDR3 is 13 amino acids. Trimming pared 0 bases from V and 5 bases from J, leaving 8 bases between. The CDR3 bases are TGCGCCAGCAGCTTGGCCGCGGAGTATGGCTACACCTTC. Translated: CASSLAAEYGYTF.

The CDR3 sequence: CASSEYQRQETQYF. The CDR3 DNA follows: TGTGCCAGCAGTGAATACCAGCGGCAAGAGACCCAGTACTTC. The V call is TRBV2, the J call TRBJ2-5; possible D gene TRBD2, 5 bases. Germline CDR1 SNHLY, CDR2 FYNNEI. The CDR3 runs 14 residues. Trimming left V 2 bases short and J 2 bases short, with 9 bases between. The whole variable domain, remainder taken from reference TRBV2 and TRBJ2-5, is EPEVTQTPSHQVTQMGQEVILRCVPISNHLYFYWYRQILGQKVEFLVSFYNNEISEKSEIFDDQFSVERPDGSNFTLKIRSTKLEDSAMYFCASSEYQRQETQYFGPGTRLLVL.

This chain connects TRBV9 to TRBJ2-3; TRBD1 agrees at 8 bases. Germline CDR1 and CDR2: SGDLS and YYNGEE. This CDR3 region has 15 residues. V lost 4 bases, J lost 6 bases, and 10 bases stayed unmatched. CDR3 nucleotide sequence: TGTGCCAGCAGCCTTTCGGACAGGGCGGGTGATACGCAGTATTTT. Encoded protein: CASSLSDRAGDTQYF.

The J gene is TRBJ1-2, the V gene TRBV19; D is uncertain. Between the trimmed V and J ends, which lost 9 bases and 3 bases, there was a span of 14 bases. The CDR3 has 13 amino acids. The germline CDR1 and CDR2 sequences are LNHDA and SQIVND (reference sequence). The CDR3 reads CARRGCPYYGYTF. CDR3 DNA sequence: TGTGCCAGGAGAGGGTGCCCTTACTATGGCTACACCTTC.